This T cell receptor (beta chain) was found in a study of shared clonotypes between healthy human individuals. TCRdb's table, derived via immunoSEQ multiplex PCR, lists solely in-frame clones and lacks some. The profile shows 550,000 to 700,000 clones, around 73% of them singletons. V gave up 1 base and J gave up 3 bases, with 17 bases separating them. The CDR3 sequence is 16 residues long. Germline CDR1 and CDR2: SGDLS and YYNGEE. The genes are TRBV9 and TRBJ2-7; D could derive from TRBD1 or TRBD2 (5 bases each). The TCR sequence derives from a woman younger than 45 in good health. The sequenced sample was memory CD4+ T cells sorted from blood. Subset reported: CD45RA-negative fraction. The CDR3 bases are TGTGCCAGCAGCGTACTACCCGGGACCGAGGACTACGAGCAGTACTTC. It translates to CASSVLPGTEDYEQYF.